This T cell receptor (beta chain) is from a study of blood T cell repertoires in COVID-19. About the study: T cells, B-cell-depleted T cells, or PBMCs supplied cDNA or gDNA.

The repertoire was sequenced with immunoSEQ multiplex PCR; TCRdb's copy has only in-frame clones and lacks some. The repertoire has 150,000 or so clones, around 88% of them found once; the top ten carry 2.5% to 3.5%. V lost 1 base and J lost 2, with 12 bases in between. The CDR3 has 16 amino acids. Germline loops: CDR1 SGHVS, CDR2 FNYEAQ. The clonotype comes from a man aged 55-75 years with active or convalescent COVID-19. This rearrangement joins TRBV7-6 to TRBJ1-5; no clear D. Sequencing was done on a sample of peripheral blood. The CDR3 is CASSLGPVAGNQPQHF. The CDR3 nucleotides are TGTGCCAGCAGCTTAGGGCCCGTTGCCGGCAATCAGCCCCAGCATTTT.